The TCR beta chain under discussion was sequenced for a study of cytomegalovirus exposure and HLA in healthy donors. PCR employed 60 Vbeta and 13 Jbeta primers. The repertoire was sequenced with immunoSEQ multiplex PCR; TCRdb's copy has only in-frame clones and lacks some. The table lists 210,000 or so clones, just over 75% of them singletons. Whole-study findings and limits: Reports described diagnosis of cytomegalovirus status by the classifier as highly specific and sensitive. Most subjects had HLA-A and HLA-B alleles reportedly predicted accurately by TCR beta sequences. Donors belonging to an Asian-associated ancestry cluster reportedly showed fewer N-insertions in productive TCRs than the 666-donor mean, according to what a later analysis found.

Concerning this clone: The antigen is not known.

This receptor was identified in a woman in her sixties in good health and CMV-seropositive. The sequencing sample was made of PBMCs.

The CDR3 protein is CASSSGQEPYNEQFF. CDR3 sequence (DNA): TGTGCCAGCTCATCCGGACAGGAACCATACAATGAGCAGTTCTTC. The chain recombines TRBV18 with TRBJ2-1; TRBD1 matches at 7 bases. The length of the CDR3 is 15 residues. Per the germline V gene, CDR1 is KGHSH and CDR2 is LQKENI. V dropped 5 bases and J dropped 4; count of bases not matched to a gene: 8.